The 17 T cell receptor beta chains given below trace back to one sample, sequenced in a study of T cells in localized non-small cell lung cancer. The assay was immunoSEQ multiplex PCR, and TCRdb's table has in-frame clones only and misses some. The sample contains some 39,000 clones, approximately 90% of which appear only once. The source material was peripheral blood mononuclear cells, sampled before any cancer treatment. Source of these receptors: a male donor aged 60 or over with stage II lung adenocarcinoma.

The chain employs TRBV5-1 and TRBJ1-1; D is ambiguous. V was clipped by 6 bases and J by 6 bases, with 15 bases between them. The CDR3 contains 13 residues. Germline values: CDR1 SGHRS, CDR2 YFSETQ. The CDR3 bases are TGCGCCAGCACATCCCCCGGCGGGGCTGAAGCTTTCTTT. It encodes CASTSPGGAEAFF.

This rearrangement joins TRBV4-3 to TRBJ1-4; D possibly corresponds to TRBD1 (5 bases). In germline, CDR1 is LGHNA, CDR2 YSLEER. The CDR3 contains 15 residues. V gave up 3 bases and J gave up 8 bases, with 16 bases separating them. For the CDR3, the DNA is TGCGCCAGCAGCCAGGGTCATGGGGGGGACGAAAAACTGTTTTTT. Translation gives CASSQGHGGDEKLFF.

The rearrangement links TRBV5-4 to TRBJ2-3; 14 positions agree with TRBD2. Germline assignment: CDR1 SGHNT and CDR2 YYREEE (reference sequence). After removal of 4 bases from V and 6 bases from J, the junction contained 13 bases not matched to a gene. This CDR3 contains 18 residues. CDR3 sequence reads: CASSPRPGTSGSPDTQYF. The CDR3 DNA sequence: TGTGCCAGCAGCCCTCGCCCCGGGACTAGCGGGAGCCCGGATACGCAGTATTTT.

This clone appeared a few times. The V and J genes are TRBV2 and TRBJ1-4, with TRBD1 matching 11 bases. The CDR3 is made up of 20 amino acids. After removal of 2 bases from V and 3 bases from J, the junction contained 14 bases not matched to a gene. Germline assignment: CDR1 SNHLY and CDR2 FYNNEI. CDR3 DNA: TGTGCCAGCAGTGAACTGCCCCCCGGGACAGGGGGTGTCTCTAATGAAAAACTGTTTTTT. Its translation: CASSELPPGTGGVSNEKLFF.

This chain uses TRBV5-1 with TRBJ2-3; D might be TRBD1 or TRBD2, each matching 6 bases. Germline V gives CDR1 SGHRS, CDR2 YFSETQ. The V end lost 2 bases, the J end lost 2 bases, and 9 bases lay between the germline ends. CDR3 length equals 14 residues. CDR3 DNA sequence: TGCGCCAGCAGCTTAGGGGGACTCACAGATACGCAGTATTTT. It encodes CASSLGGLTDTQYF.

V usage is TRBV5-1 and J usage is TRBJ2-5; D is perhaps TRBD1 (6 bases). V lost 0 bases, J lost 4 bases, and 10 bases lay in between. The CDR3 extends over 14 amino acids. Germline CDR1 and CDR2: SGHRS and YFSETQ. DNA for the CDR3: TGCGCCAGCAGCTTGGTCCAGGGGAGAGAGACCCAGTACTTC. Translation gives CASSLVQGRETQYF.

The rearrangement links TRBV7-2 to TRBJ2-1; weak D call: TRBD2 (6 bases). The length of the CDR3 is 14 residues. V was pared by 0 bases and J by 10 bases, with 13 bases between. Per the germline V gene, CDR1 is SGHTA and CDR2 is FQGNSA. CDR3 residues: CASSLAQGGGEQFF. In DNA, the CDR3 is TGTGCCAGCAGCTTAGCGCAGGGAGGAGGGGAGCAGTTCTTC.

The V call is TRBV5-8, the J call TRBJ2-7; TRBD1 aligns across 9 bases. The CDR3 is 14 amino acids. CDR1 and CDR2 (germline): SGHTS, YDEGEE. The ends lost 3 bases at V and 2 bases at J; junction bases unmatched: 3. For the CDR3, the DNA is TGTGCCAGCAGCTACCGGACAGGGGCCTACGAGCAGTACTTC. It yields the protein CASSYRTGAYEQYF.

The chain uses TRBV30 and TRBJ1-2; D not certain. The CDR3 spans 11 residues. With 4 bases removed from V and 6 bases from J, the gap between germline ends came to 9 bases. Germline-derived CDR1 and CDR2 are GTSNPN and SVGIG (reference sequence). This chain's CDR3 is CAWTRLHGYTF. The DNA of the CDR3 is TGTGCCTGGACCCGACTGCATGGCTACACCTTC.

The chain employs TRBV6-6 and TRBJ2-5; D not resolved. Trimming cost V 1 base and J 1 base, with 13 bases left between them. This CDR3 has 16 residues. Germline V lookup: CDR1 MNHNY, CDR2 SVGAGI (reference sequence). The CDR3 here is CASSYLGRRIQETQYF. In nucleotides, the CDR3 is TGTGCCAGCAGTTACTTGGGCAGGCGCATCCAAGAGACCCAGTACTTC.

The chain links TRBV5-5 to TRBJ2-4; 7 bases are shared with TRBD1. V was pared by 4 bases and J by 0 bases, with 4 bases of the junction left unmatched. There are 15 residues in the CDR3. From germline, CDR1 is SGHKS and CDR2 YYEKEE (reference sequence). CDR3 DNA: TGTGCCAGCAGCCTTACAGGGGTAGCCAAAAACATTCAGTACTTC. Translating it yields CASSLTGVAKNIQYF.

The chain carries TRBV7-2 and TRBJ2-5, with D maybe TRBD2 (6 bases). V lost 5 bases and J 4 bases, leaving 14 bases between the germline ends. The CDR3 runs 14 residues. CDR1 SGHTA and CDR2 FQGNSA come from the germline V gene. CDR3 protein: CASSQRAGPETQYF. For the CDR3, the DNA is TGTGCCAGCAGCCAACGGGCGGGACCAGAGACCCAGTACTTC. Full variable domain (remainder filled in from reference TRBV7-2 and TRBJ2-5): GAGVSQSPSNKVTEKGKDVELRCDPISGHTALYWYRQSLGQGLEFLIYFQGNSAPDKSGLPSDRFSAERTGGSVSTLTIQRTQQEDSAVYLCASSQRAGPETQYFGPGTRLLVL.

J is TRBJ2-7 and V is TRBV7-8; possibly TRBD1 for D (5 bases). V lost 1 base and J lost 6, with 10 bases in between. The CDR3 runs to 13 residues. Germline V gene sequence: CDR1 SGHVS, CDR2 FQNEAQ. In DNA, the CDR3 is TGTGCCAGCAGCTTAGAGGGGTTTGGCGAGCAGTACTTC. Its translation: CASSLEGFGEQYF.

The CDR3 loop is CASTLTGVNTGELFF. CDR3 coding DNA: TGTGCCAGTACCCTGACAGGGGTGAACACCGGGGAGCTGTTTTTT. The genes are TRBV19 and TRBJ2-2; 8 bases are a match to TRBD1. The CDR3 is 15 amino acids. CDR1 LNHDA and CDR2 SQIVND come from the germline V gene (reference sequence). The trim removed 7 bases at V and 1 base at J, leaving 5 bases unmatched.

CDR3 in amino acids: CARWGTDLAKNIQYF. Here the CDR3 DNA reads TGTGCCAGATGGGGGACCGATCTAGCCAAAAACATTCAGTACTTC. The rearrangement uses TRBV28 and TRBJ2-4, with D perhaps matching TRBD1 or TRBD2 (5 bases each). This CDR3 spans 15 amino acids. Trimming took off 9 bases at V and 0 bases at J, with 15 bases between the two ends. Germline values: CDR1 MDHEN, CDR2 SYDVKM. Looking up the rest from reference TRBV28 and TRBJ2-4 gives the full variable domain: DVKVTQSSRYLVKRTGEKVFLECVQDMDHENMFWYRQDPGLGLRLIYFSYDVKMKEKGDIPEGYSVSREKKERFSLILESASTNQTSMYLCARWGTDLAKNIQYFGAGTRLSVL.

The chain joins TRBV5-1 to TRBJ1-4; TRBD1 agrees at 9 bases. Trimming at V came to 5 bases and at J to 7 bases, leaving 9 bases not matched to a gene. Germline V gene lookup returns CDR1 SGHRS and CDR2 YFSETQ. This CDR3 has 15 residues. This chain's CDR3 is CASSMTGGRGEKLFF. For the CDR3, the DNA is TGCGCCAGCAGTATGACAGGGGGGCGCGGTGAAAAACTGTTTTTT.

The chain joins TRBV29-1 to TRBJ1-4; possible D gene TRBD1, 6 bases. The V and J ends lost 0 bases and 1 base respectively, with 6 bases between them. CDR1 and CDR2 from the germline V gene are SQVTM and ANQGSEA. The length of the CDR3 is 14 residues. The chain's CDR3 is CSVEDRGTNEKLFF. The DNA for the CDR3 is TGCAGCGTTGAAGACAGGGGAACTAATGAAAAACTGTTTTTT. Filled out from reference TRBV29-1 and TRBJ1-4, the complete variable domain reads SAVISQKPSRDICQRGTSLTIQCQVDSQVTMMFWYRQQPGQSLTLIATANQGSEATYESGFVIDKFPISRPNLTFSTLTVSNMSPEDSSIYLCSVEDRGTNEKLFFGSGTQLSVL.